Listed below are T cell receptor beta chains from one sample, sequenced in a study of blood T cells in healthy people across ages. TCRdb re-called the 5' RACE reads with MiXCR, one entry per CDR3 protein. The table has approximately 490,000 distinct CDR3 sequences, around 24% seen once. These data also formed part of another study, on T cells of mothers and their children.

The material sequenced was blood. Receptors were obtained from a boy aged 5-17 years in good health. The CDR3 runs from the conserved cysteine through the conserved F or W.

v_gene,CDR3aa
TRBV4-3,CASSLWAGTGPNEQFF
TRBV7-2,CASSSQDMASYGYTF
TRBV2,CASSARGLRSGNTIYF
TRBV7-8,CASSSAGSYEQYF
TRBV6-5,CASSSSGRSSYEQYF
TRBV5-4,CASSYSPESSYNEQFF
TRBV9,CASSSLKAGLDNEQFF
TRBV4-2,CASSQLQGALRETQYF
TRBV6-2/TRBV6-3,CASSYGSYRTDTQYF
TRBV27,CASSPNYNEQFF
TRBV24-1,CATRVGQNTEAFF
TRBV6-2/TRBV6-3,CASSAADRRNTGELFF
TRBV18,CASSPRIFRGEVQETQYF
TRBV5-1,CASSPNGQGNGNTIYF
TRBV7-9,CASSSPDPPATSSYEQYF
TRBV27,CASSLSGGTYGYTF
TRBV12-3/TRBV12-4,CASSSRGPGKAFF
TRBV7-8,CASRLGNNQPQHF
TRBV12-3/TRBV12-4,CASSLIIRADTQYF
TRBV20-1,CSARGILSGSYNEQFF
TRBV20-1,CSAVQGTGELFF
TRBV5-1,CASSPNTATNEKLFF
TRBV7-2,CASSLFKQETQYF
TRBV7-2,CASSKQRPGLYNEQFF
TRBV20-1,CSAREPTRTEQYF
TRBV29-1,CSVGQGGDTEAFF